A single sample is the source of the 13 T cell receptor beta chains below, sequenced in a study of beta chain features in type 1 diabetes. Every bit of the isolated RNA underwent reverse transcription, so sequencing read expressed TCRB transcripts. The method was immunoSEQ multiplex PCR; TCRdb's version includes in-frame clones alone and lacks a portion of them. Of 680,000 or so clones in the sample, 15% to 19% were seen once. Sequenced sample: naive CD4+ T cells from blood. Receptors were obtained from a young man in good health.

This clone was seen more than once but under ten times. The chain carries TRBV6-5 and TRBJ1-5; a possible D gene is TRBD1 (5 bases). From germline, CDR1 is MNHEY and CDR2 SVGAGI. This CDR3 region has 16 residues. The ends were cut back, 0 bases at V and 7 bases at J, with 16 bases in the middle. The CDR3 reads CASSYSPPGSQQPQHF. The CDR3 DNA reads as TGTGCCAGCAGTTACTCTCCCCCAGGGAGCCAACAGCCCCAGCATTTT.

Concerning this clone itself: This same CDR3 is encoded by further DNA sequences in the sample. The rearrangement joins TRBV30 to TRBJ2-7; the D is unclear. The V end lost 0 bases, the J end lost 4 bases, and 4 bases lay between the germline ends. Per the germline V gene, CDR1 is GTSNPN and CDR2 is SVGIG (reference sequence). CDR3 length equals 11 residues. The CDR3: CAWSVRYEQYF. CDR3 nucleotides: TGTGCCTGGAGTGTACGGTACGAGCAGTACTTC.

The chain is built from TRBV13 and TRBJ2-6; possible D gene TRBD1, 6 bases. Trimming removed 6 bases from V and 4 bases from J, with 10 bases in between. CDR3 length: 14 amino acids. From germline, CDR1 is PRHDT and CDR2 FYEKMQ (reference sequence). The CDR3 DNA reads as TGTGCCAGCAGGGCTGGGGGCGGGGCCAACGTCCTGACTTTC. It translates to CASRAGGGANVLTF.

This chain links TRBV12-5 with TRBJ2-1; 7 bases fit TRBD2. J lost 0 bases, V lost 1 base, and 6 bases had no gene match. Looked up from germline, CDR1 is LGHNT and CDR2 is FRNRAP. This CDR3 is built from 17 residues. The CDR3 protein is CASGLAQRGSSYNEQFF. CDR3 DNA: TGTGCTAGTGGTTTGGCCCAGCGGGGAAGCTCCTACAATGAGCAGTTCTTC.

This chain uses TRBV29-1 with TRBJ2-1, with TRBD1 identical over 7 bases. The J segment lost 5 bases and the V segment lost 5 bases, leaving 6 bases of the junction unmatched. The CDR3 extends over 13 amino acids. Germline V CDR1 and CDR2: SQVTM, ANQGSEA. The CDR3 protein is CSVQSDRDNEQFF. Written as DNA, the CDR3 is TGCAGCGTTCAGAGCGACAGGGACAATGAGCAGTTCTTC.

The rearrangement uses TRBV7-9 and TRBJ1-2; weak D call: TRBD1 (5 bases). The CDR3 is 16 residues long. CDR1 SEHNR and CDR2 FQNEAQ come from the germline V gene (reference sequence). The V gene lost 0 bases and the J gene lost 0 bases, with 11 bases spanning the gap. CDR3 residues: CASSLAGLTSNYGYTF. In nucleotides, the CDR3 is TGTGCCAGCAGCTTAGCGGGACTGACGTCTAACTATGGCTACACCTTC.

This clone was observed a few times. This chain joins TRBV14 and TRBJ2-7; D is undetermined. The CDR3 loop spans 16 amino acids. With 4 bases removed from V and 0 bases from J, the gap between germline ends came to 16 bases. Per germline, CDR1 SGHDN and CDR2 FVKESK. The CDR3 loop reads CASSPFLGDSSYEQYF. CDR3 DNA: TGTGCCAGCAGCCCTTTCTTGGGCGATAGCTCCTACGAGCAGTACTTC.

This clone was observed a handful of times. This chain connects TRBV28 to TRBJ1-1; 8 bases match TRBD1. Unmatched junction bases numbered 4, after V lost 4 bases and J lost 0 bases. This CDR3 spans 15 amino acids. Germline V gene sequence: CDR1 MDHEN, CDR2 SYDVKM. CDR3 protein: CASSSYRGVNTEAFF. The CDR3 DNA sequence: TGTGCCAGCAGTTCCTACAGGGGGGTGAACACTGAAGCTTTCTTT.

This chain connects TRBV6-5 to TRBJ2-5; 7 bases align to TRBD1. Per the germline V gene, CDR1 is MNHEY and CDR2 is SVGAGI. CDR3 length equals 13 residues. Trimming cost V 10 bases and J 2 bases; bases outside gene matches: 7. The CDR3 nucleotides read TGTGCCACCCAACAGGGGTGGCAAGAGACCCAGTACTTC. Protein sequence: CATQQGWQETQYF.

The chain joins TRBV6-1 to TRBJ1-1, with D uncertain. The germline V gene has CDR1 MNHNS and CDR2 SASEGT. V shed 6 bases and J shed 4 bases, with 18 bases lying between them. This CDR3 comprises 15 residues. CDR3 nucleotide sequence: TGTGCCAGCAGGGGTTTGGGGTGGGATACCACTGAAGCTTTCTTT. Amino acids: CASRGLGWDTTEAFF.

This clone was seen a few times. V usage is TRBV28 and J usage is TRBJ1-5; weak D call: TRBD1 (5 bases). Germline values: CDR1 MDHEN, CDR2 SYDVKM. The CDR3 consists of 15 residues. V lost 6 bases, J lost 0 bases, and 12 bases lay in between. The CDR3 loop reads CASSPEGFSNQPQHF. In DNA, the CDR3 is TGTGCCAGCAGCCCCGAGGGGTTTAGCAATCAGCCCCAGCATTTT.

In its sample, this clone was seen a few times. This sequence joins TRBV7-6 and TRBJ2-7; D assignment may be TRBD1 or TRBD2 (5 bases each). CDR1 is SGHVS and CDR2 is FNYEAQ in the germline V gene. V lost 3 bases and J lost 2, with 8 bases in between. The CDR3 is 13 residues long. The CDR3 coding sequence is TGTGCCAGCAGCTTCACGGGACCCTACGAGCAGTACTTC. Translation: CASSFTGPYEQYF. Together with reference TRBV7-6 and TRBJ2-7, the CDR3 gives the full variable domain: GAGVSQSPRYKVTKRGQDVALRCDPISGHVSLYWYRQALGQGPEFLTYFNYEAQQDKSGLPNDRFSAERPEGSISTLTIQRTEQRDSAMYRCASSFTGPYEQYFGPGTRLTVT.

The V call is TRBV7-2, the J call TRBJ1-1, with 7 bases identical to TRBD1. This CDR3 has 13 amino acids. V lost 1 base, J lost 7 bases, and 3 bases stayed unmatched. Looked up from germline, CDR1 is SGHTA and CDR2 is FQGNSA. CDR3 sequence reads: CASSLGTGLEAFF. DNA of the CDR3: TGTGCCAGCAGCTTAGGGACAGGTCTTGAAGCTTTCTTT.